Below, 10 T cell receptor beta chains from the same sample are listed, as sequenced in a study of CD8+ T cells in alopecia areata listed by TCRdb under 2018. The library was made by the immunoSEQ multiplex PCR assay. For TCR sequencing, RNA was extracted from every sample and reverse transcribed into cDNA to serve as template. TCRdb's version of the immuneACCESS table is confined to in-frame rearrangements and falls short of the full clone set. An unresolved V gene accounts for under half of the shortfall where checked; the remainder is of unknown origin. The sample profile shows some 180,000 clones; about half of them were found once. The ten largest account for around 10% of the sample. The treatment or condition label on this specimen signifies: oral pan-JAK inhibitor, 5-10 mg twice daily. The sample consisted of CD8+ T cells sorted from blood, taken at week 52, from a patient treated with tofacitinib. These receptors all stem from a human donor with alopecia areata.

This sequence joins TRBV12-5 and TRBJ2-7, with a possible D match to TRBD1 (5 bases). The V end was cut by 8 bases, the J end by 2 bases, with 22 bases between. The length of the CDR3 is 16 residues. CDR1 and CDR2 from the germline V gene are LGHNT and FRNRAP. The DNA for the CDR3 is TGTGCTAGTTGTCCCGAGAGGACATCCTGTCCCTACGAGCAGTACTTC. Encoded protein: CASCPERTSCPYEQYF.

Here the CDR3 DNA reads TGCAGCGTTGTGGTGGAGGCAGGGGGATCACCCCTCCACTTT. This sequence encodes CSVVVEAGGSPLHF. The chain recombines TRBV29-1 with TRBJ1-6; 7 nucleotides line up with TRBD1. This CDR3 has 14 amino acids. Germline CDR1 is SQVTM and CDR2 is ANQGSEA. V gave up 4 bases and J gave up 10 bases; unmatched junction bases: 10.

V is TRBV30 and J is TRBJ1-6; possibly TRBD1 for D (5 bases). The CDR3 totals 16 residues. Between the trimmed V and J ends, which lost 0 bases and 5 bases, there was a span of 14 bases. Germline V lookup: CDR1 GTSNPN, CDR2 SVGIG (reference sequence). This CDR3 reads CAWSVRQGSNNSPLHF. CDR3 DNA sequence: TGTGCCTGGAGTGTACGTCAGGGTTCCAATAATTCACCCCTCCACTTT.

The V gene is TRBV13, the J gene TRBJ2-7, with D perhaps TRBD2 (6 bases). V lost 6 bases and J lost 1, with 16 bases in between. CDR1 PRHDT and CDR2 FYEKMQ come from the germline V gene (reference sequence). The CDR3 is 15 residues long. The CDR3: CASSPAGTRSYEQYF. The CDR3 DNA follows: TGTGCCAGCAGTCCCGCCGGGACTCGATCCTACGAGCAGTACTTC.

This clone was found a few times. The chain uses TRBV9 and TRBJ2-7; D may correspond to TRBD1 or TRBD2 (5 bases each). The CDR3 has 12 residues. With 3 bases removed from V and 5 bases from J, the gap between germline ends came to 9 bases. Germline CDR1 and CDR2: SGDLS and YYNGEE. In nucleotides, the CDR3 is TGTGCCAGCAGCGGGGACGTGGACGAGCAGTACTTC. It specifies CASSGDVDEQYF.

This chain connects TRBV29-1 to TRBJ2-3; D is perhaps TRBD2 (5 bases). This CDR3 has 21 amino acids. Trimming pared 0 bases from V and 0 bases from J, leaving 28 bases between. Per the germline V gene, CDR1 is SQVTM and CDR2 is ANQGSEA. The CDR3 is CSVEDFPPLADVLFSTDTQYF. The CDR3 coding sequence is TGCAGCGTTGAAGATTTCCCCCCCCTAGCAGATGTCCTTTTTAGCACAGATACGCAGTATTTT.

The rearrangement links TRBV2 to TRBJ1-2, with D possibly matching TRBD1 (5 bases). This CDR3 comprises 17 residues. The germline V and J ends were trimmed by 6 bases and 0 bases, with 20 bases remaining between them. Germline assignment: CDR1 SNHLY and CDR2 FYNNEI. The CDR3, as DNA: TGTGCCAGCAGGGGATTCTTAAGTGACAGTCCTAACTATGGCTACACCTTC. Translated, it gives CASRGFLSDSPNYGYTF.

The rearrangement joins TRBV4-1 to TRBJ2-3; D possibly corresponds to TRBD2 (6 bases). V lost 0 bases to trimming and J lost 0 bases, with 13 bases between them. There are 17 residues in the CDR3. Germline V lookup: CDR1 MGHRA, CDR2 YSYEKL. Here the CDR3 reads CASSQERDGGSTDTQYF. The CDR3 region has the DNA TGCGCCAGCAGCCAAGAGCGGGACGGCGGAAGCACAGATACGCAGTATTTT.

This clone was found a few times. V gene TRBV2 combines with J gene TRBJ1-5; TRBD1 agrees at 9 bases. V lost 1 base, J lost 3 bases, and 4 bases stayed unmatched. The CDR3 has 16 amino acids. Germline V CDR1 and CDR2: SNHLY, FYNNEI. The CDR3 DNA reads TGTGCCAGCAGTGAAGGGACAGGGGTCCTCAATCAGCCCCAGCATTTT. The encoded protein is CASSEGTGVLNQPQHF.

CDR3 coding DNA: TGTGCCACCAGCAGAGTTAGGGAGGGGAATACGCAGTATTTT. It translates to CATSRVREGNTQYF. The J gene is TRBJ2-3, the V gene TRBV15; 7 bases fit TRBD2. The CDR3 runs to 14 residues. With 1 base clipped from V and 7 bases from J, the junction kept 5 bases outside the gene matches. The V gene's germline CDR1 is LNHNV and CDR2 YYDKDF (reference sequence).